A selection of T cell receptor beta chains follows, all from one sample in a study of spatial heterogeneity in lung cancer. TCRdb reprocessed the 5' RACE reads via MiXCR and lists one record per CDR3 protein. The sample carries 110,000 or so distinct CDR3 sequences, less than 14% recorded once. Sample: PBMCs, taken at follow-up. These receptors came from a female donor with early-stage non-small cell lung cancer. The conserved cysteine and the conserved F or W are not part of the CDR3 here.

j_call v_call cdr3_aa
TRBJ2-7 TRBV20-1 SARDGARGHLYEQY
TRBJ2-3 TRBV20-1 SASAREGQDTQY
TRBJ2-3 TRBV20-1 SARPPVGLSTDTQY
TRBJ2-2 TRBV7-8 ASSDAVRGLAGGLSTGELF
TRBJ1-1 TRBV2 ASSFTGGDTEAF
TRBJ1-1 TRBV12-3/TRBV12-4 ASSFPYTNTEAF
TRBJ1-2 TRBV4-3 ASSLNSGGTGYT
TRBJ1-2 TRBV18 ASSPGGNYGYT
TRBJ2-1 TRBV9 ASSVALPKREDRDDEQF
TRBJ2-3 TRBV10-3 AITGQGTDTQY
TRBJ2-7 TRBV29-1 SAGTGSYEQY
TRBJ1-1 TRBV28 ASSSHGQGRDTEAF
TRBJ1-1 TRBV7-8 ASSLDLGDTEAF
TRBJ1-6 TRBV20-1 STSPIRDNSPLH